This T cell receptor (beta chain) was captured in a study of cytomegalovirus exposure and HLA in healthy donors. Study at large: Out of roughly 170 million T cells, an earlier analysis found 117 million unique TCR beta sequences in total. Study-wide points: Later work associated 16,951 TCR beta sequences with HLA alleles at 0.05 false discovery rate. Analyzed later, association rates of TCRs varied across HLA loci, with DRB1 most and HLA-C fewest.

The trim removed 2 bases at V and 7 bases at J, leaving 11 bases unmatched. Germline CDR1 is MNHEY and CDR2 is SVGAGI. The CDR3 has 16 amino acids. About this clone: Its antigen is not known.

All donors participated as healthy donors of bone marrow. 13 Jbeta primers and 60 Vbeta primers were used for the PCR. Profiled with immunoSEQ multiplex PCR; TCRdb holds only in-frame clones, not every one. The table includes roughly 200,000 clones, roughly 9.5% detected once. The clonotype originates from a woman aged 25 to 39 in good health and CMV-seropositive. J is TRBJ1-2 and V is TRBV6-5; 9 bases align to TRBD1. Input material: PBMCs. The CDR3 nucleotides read TGTGCCAGCAGTTACGGACCGGGACAGGGTCATGGTGGCTACACCTTC. Residues: CASSYGPGQGHGGYTF.